The sequence of this T cell receptor (beta chain) was determined in a study of blood T cell repertoires in COVID-19. Background on the study: T cells, B-cell-depleted T cells, or PBMCs provided the cDNA or gDNA that served as material.

Original processing notes: Reference gene primer amplification yielded estimated nucleated cell counts. Data came from immunoSEQ multiplex PCR; TCRdb stores just in-frame clones and leaves some out. That table gives V, J and clone size, and the DNA gave D and trimming. The data show 94,000 or so clones, around 90% seen once. Germline assignment: CDR1 ENHRY and CDR2 SYGVKD. The CDR3 contains 12 residues. Trimming left V 3 bases short and J 1 base short, with 4 bases between. This TCR was sampled from a woman in her sixties or seventies with acute or convalescent COVID-19. V is TRBV10-3 and J is TRBJ2-7; D call uncertain. Input material: peripheral blood. Here the CDR3 reads CAISDSSYEQYF. In nucleotides, the CDR3 is TGTGCCATCAGTGACAGTTCCTACGAGCAGTACTTC.